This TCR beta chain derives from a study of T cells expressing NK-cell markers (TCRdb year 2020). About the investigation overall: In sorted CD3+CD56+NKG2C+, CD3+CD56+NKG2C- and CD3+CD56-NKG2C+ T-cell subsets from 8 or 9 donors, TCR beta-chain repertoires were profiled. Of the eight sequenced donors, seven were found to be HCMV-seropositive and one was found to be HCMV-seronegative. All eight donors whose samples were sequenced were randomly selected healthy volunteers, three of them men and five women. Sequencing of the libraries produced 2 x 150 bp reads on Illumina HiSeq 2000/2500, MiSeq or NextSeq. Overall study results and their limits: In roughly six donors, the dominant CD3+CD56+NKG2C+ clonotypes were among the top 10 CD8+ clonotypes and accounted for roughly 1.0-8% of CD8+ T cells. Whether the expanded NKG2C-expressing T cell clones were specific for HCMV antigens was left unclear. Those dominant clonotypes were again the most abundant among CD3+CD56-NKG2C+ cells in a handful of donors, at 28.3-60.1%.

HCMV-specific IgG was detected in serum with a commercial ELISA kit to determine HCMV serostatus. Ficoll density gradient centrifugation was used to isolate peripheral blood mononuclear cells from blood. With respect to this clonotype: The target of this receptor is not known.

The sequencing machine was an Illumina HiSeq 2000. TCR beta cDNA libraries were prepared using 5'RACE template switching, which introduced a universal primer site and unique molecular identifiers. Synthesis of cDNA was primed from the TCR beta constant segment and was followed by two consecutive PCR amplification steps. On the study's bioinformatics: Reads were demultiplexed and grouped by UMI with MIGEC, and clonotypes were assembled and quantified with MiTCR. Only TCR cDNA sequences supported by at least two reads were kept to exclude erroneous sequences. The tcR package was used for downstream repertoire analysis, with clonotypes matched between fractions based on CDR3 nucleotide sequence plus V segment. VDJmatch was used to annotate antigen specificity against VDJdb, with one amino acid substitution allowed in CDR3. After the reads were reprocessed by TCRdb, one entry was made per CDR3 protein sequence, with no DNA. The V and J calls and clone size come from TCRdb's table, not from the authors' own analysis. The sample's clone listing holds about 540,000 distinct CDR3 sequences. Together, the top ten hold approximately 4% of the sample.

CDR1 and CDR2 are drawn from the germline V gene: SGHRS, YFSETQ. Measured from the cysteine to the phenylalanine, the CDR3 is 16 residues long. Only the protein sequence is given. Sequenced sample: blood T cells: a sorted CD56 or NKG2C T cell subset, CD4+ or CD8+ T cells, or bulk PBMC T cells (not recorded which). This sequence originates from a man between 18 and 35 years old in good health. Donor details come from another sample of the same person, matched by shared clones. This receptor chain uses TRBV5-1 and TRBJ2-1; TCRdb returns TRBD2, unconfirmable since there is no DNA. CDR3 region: CASSLSGLAGFNEQFF.